The clone carrying this T cell receptor (beta chain) was recorded many times. Its target is not known. In TCRdb, the 5' RACE reads were re-called with MiXCR into one record per CDR3 protein. The sample holds some 1,600,000 distinct CDR3 sequences, around a third seen once. The donors were all healthy and Caucasian. This entry comes from a study of identical twins. The CDR3 has 14 residues. Germline CDR1 reads ENHRY; CDR2 reads SYGVKD. Trimming shortened V by 3 bases and J by 0 bases, and 6 bases separated the two germline ends. Whole-study results and caveats: Cross-sectional statistics underpinned the conclusions; the same donors were not followed. Excess sharing between twins was weaker in beta out-of-frame sequences. Out-of-frame alpha sequences that twins shared showed excess low generation probability.

The gene calls are TRBV10-3 and TRBJ2-1; D perhaps matches TRBD1 (5 bases). Material: cord blood. The TCR originated in a newborn girl in good health. CDR3 sequence reads: CAISDRASYNEQFF. The CDR3 nucleotides are TGTGCCATCAGTGACAGGGCCTCCTACAATGAGCAGTTCTTC.